A selection of T cell receptor beta chains follows, all from one sample in a study of beta chain features in type 1 diabetes. TCRdb's copy holds only in-frame clones and misses some; the assay was immunoSEQ multiplex PCR. The top ten hold 0.026% of the sample, which has 200,000 to 300,000 clones, about 14% seen once. Material: naive CD4+ T cells from blood. The receptor set was obtained from a woman in her thirties or forties in good health. Each CDR3 is given with its conserved first and last residue. Fields, in order: V gene, CDR3 protein.

>TRBV6-1
CASSEAGTEVSETQYF
>TRBV7-9
CASRRTGESYEQYF
>TRBV4-1
CASSQGPGVTAEAFF
>TRBV7-6
CARKIGTKREQYF
>TRBV6-5
CASSYGRGIGANVLTF
>TRBV2
CASSEGQGRGSGDEKLFF
>TRBV5-1
CASSSASGGAETQYF
>TRBV28
CASSWGLAGGQDTQYF
>TRBV5-1
CASSPTGMSNQPQHF
>TRBV7-8
CASSLLGGGTEALF
>TRBV18
CASSPMSGGSKNIQYF
>TRBV5-1
CASSLEPPGHGYEQYF
>TRBV29-1
CSVPRGDTDTQYF
>TRBV7-7
CASSSLAVSETQYF
>TRBV18
CASSPLEGTEAFF
>TRBV25-1
CASSDRPGSGELFF
>TRBV15
CATSREPQKTGPNEKLFF
>TRBV19
CASSPTDRFGQPQHF
>TRBV5-4
CASSFDRGGYGYTF
>TRBV27
CASSLASGAKETQYF
>TRBV18
CASSRDNSPDTQYF
>TRBV5-4
CASSISSTDTQYF
>TRBV11-2
CASSRLAGFTGELFF
>TRBV6-6
CASRQLGSYEQYF
>TRBV19
CASSIRDRDSPLHF
>TRBV7-2
CASSLVGRGGGYTF
>TRBV10-3
CAISEPDRSSYEQYF
>TRBV18
CASSPLPGEWDTQYF
>TRBV18
CASSGTGPLYGYTF
>TRBV7-9
CASSFGGNSPLHF
>TRBV7-2
CASSLEGSGTYSYEQYF
>TRBV2
CASSEYGQIKETQYF
>TRBV29-1
CSWRVSSTDTQYF
>TRBV9
CASSVGLPHTGELFF
>TRBV19
CASRRGGAGYNEQFF
>TRBV6-6
CASSYSGQDRGETQYF
>TRBV18
CASSPADTKFPLHF
>TRBV19
CASRTSGDSYNEQFF
>TRBV18
CASSGGTRSELYF
>TRBV10-3
CAIRTGDYEQYF